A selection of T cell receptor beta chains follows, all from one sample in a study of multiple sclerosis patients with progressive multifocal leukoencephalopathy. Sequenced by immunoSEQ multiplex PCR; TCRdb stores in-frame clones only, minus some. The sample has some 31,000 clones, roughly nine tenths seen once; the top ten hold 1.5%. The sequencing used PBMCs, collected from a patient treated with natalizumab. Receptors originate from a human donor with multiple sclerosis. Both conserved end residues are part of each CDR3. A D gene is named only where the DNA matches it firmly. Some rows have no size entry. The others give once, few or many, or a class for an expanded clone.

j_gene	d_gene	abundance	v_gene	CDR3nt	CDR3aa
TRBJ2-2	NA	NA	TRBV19	TGTGCCAGTAGTATTTACACCGGGGAGCTGTTTTTT	CASSIYTGELFF
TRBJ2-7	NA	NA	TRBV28	TGTGCCAGCAGTTCCCTGGGACGTTCTAGCTCCTACGAGCAGTACTTC	CASSSLGRSSSYEQYF
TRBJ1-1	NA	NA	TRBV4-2	TGTGCCAGCAGCCAATACGGTAACAGCATGAACACTGAAGCTTTCTTT	CASSQYGNSMNTEAFF
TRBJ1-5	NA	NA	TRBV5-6	TGTGCCAGCAGCCCAGGACAGAGCAATCAGCCCCAGCATTTT	CASSPGQSNQPQHF
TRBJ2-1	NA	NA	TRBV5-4	TGTGCCAGCAGCCTCCCCCATTCCTACAATGAGCAGTTCTTC	CASSLPHSYNEQFF
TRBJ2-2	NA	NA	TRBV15	TGTGCCACCAGCACTAGAGAGCGGCGCAGGGGTGACACCGGGGAGCTGTTTTTT	CATSTRERRRGDTGELFF
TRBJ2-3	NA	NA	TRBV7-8	TGTGCCAGCAGCTCCGCTAGCACAGATACGCAGTATTTT	CASSSASTDTQYF
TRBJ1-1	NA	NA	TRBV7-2	TGTGCCAGCAGCATGTCCCACGCGAACACTGAAGTTTTCTTT	CASSMSHANTEVFF
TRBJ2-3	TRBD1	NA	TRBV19	TGTGCCAGTAGTATGGGACAGAGAACGTATACGCAGTATTTT	CASSMGQRTYTQYF
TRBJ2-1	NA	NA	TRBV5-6	TGTGCCAGCAGCTTGACCGGGGTCACTGAGCAGTTCTTC	CASSLTGVTEQFF
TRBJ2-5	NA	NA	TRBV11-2	TGTGCCAGCAGCTACGCCGGGGGAGAGACCCAGTACTTC	CASSYAGGETQYF
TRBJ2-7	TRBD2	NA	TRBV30	TGTGCCTGGAGTAGGGGGTATAGCGGGACTAGCGGGAGGGCGGTTAGCTACGAGCAGTACTTC	CAWSRGYSGTSGRAVSYEQYF
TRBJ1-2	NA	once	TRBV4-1	TGCGCCAGCAGCCAAGATCTAGGTGGCTACACCTTC	CASSQDLGGYTF
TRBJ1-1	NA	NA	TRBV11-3	TGTGCCAGCAGCTCGGGACAGAACACTGAAGCTTTCTTT	CASSSGQNTEAFF
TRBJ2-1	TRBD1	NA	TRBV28	TGTGCCAGCATTTCTGCTCCGGGACAGGGGGGTGGTGAGCAGTTCTTC	CASISAPGQGGGEQFF
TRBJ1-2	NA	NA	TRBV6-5	TGTGCCAGCAGTTACGGACAAATTTCCCGTGGCTACACCTTC	CASSYGQISRGYTF
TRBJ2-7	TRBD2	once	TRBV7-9	TGTGCCAGCAGCCGATTGACTAGCGGGGGCTACGAGCAGTACTTC	CASSRLTSGGYEQYF
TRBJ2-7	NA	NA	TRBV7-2	TGTGCCAGCAGCCCCCCAGGGAGCTACGAGCAGTACTTC	CASSPPGSYEQYF
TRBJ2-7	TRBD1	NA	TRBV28	TGTGCCAGCAGCGCCGGGACAGTTTACTACGAGCAGTACTTC	CASSAGTVYYEQYF
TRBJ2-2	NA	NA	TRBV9	TGTGCCAGCAGCGTAATGAAAGGGTTTTACACCGGGGAGCTGTTTTTT	CASSVMKGFYTGELFF
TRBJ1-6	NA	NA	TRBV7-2	TGTGCCAGCAGCTTAGTAAATTCACCCCTCCACTTT	CASSLVNSPLHF
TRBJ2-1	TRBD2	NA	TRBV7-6	TGTGCCAGCAGCGCCTCCGGGACTAGCATGGAAAATGAGCAGTTCTTC	CASSASGTSMENEQFF
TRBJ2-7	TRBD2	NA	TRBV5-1	TGCGCCGGCAGCTTGGGACTAGCAGGACAATACGAGCAGTACTTC	CAGSLGLAGQYEQYF
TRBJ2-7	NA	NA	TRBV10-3	TGTGCCATCAGTGAGTCTTCCCGCAACGGGGGCGAGCAGTACTTC	CAISESSRNGGEQYF
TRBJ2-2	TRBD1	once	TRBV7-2	TGTGCCAGCAGCTTAGGGACAGGGGGCAACACCGGGGAGCTGTTTTTT	CASSLGTGGNTGELFF
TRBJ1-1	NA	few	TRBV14	TGTGCCAGCAGCCACATGGGCAGGACTGAAGCTTTCTTT	CASSHMGRTEAFF
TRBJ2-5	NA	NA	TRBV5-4	TGTGCCAGCAGCTTGGCGGAGTGGTACCAAGAGACCCAGTACTTC	CASSLAEWYQETQYF
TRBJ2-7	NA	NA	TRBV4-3	TGCGCCAGCAGCCAAGACAGGGGCTCCTACGAGCAGTACTTC	CASSQDRGSYEQYF
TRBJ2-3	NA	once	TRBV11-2	TGTGCCAGCAGCTTAGAATTTCCGGGCACAGATACGCAGTATTTT	CASSLEFPGTDTQYF
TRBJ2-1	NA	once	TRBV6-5	TGTGCCAGCAGTTCTTTACCAGAGTACAATGAGCAGTTCTTC	CASSSLPEYNEQFF
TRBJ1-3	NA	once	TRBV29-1	TGCAGCGGGATTCTTGGTCTCCCTGGAAACACCATATATTTT	CSGILGLPGNTIYF
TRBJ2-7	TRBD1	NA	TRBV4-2	TGTGCCAGCAGCCGTGAAACCGGGACAGGAACCTACGAGCAGTACTTC	CASSRETGTGTYEQYF
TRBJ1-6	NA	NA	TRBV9	TGTGCCAGCAGCAGCGCCGCGGGGTCCACCAATTCACCCCTCCACTTT	CASSSAAGSTNSPLHF
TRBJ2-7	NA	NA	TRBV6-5	TGTGCCAGCAGTTTCGACTGGAACCTCTACGAGCAGTACTTC	CASSFDWNLYEQYF
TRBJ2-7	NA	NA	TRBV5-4	TGTGCCAGCAGCTTGGACAGCGCGGCCCCCTACGAGCAGTACTTC	CASSLDSAAPYEQYF
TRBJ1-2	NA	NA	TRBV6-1	TGTGCCAGCATGGCAGGGAATAATGGCTACACCTTC	CASMAGNNGYTF
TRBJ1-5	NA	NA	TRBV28	TGCGCCAGCAGTTTGAGTCTAGCGGGAGGGCCCCAGCATTTT	CASSLSLAGGPQHF
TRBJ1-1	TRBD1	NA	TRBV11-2	TGTGCCAGCAGCTTACCGGGCAGGGGGGCTGAAGCTTTCTTT	CASSLPGRGAEAFF
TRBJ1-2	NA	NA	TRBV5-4	TGTGCCAGCTCCCCGGGATGGCGGGGGAGCAACTATGGCTACACCTTC	CASSPGWRGSNYGYTF
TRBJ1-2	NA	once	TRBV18	TGTGCCAGCTCACCGGGAAGTCCTAACTATGGCTACACCTTC	CASSPGSPNYGYTF
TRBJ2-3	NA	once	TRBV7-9	TGTGCCAGCAGCTTGACAGACCCCGACCTCACAGATACGCAGTATTTT	CASSLTDPDLTDTQYF
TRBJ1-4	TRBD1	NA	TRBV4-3	TGCGCCAGCAGCCTCGGGACAGTAACTAATGAAAAACTGTTTTTT	CASSLGTVTNEKLFF
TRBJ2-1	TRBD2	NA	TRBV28	TGTGCCAGCAGTACAACGACTAGCGCAAGTGAAATCGATGAGCAGTTCTTC	CASSTTTSASEIDEQFF
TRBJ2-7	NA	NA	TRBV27	TGTGCCAGCAGTTTACATCCCTCCTACGAGCAGTACTTC	CASSLHPSYEQYF
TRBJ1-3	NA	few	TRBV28	TGTGCCAGCAGTTTAAGGGGAAACACCATATATTTT	CASSLRGNTIYF
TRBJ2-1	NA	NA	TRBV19	TGTGCCAGTAGTCGAGGTTCTGCGCGCTCCTACAATGAGCAGTTCTTC	CASSRGSARSYNEQFF
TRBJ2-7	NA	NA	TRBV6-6	TGTGCCAGCAGCCCCTTCTACGAGCAGTACTTC	CASSPFYEQYF
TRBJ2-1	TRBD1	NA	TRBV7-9	TGTGCCAGCAGCTTCCCGACCGGGACAGGGGACCGGGATGAGCAGTTCTTC	CASSFPTGTGDRDEQFF